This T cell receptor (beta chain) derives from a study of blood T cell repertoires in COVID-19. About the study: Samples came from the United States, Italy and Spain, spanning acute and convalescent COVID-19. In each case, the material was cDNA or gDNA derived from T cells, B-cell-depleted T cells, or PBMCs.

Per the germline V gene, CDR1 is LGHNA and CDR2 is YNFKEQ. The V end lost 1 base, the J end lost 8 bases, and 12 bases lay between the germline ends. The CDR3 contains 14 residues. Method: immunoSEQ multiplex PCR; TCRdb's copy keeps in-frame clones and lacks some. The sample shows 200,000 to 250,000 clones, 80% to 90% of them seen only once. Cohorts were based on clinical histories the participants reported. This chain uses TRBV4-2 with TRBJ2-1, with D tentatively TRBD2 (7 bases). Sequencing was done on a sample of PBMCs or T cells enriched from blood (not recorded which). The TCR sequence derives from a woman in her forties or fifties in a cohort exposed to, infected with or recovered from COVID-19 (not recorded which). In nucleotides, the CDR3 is TGTGCCAGCAGCCAAGTGGGAGGGGGGCATGAGCAGTTCTTC. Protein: CASSQVGGGHEQFF.